A single sample is the source of the 15 T cell receptor beta chains below, sequenced in a study of T-cell memory formation after mild COVID-19. TCRdb re-analysed the 5' RACE reads in MiXCR, keeping a single row per CDR3 protein. The sample lists about 240,000 distinct CDR3 sequences, roughly 9.4% occurring once. Sequenced sample: PBMCs or a T cell subset sorted from them (not recorded which). The receptors derive from a man between 18 and 29 years old who had mild COVID-19 (a few samples of this study predate the infection). Cell type and time point are not known.

This clonotype was seen more than once but under ten times. The gene calls are TRBV5-1 and TRBJ2-7, with D possibly being TRBD1 (5 bases). The CDR3 length is 14 residues. V dropped 0 bases and J dropped 7 bases, with 14 bases sitting between them. Germline V gene lookup returns CDR1 SGHRS and CDR2 YFSETQ. The CDR3 DNA reads TGCGCCAGCAGCTTGGGGCAGGGTGGCAGGGAGCAGTACGTC. It is translated as CASSLGQGGREQYV.

The chain is built from TRBV10-3 and TRBJ2-5; no reliable D call. The CDR3 totals 9 residues. The V gene lost 8 bases and the J gene lost 5 bases, with 3 bases spanning the gap. Germline loops: CDR1 ENHRY, CDR2 SYGVKD. The CDR3, as DNA: TGTGCCATCTTTGAGACCCAGTACTTC. It translates to CAIFETQYF.

The V call is TRBV7-9, the J call TRBJ1-4, with no clear D. Trimming removed 5 bases from V and 9 bases from J, with 7 bases in between. The CDR3 loop spans 11 amino acids. CDR1 and CDR2 (germline): SEHNR, FQNEAQ (reference sequence). The CDR3 sequence: CASSPLQKLFF. The CDR3 region has the DNA TGTGCCAGCAGCCCCCTTCAAAAACTGTTTTTT. Based on the CDR3 plus reference TRBV7-9 and TRBJ1-4, the full variable domain is DTGVSQNPRHKITKRGQNVTFRCDPISEHNRLYWYRQTLGQGPEFLTYFQNEAQLEKSRLLSDRFSAERPKGSFSTLEIQRTEQGDSAMYLCASSPLQKLFFGSGTQLSVL.

In this sample, this clonotype turned up many times. J is TRBJ2-5 and V is TRBV25-1; D possibly corresponds to TRBD2 (6 bases). This CDR3 spans 14 amino acids. Per the germline V gene, CDR1 is MGHDK and CDR2 is SYGVNS. The V end lost 2 bases, the J end lost 5 bases, and 12 bases lay between the germline ends. CDR3 region: CASSEVGGFETQYF. The DNA for the CDR3 is TGTGCCAGCAGTGAAGTTGGGGGGTTCGAGACCCAGTACTTC.

This sequence joins TRBV14 and TRBJ2-5; unclear D gene. Germline CDR1 reads SGHDN; CDR2 reads FVKESK. V was cut by 0 bases and J by 2 bases, with 16 bases left in between. The CDR3 length is 17 residues. CDR3 DNA sequence: TGTGCCAGCAGCCAAGATTGGGCCCCGACAAGACAAGAGACCCAGTACTTC. This sequence encodes CASSQDWAPTRQETQYF.

Ten or more counts support this clonotype. V and J are TRBV12-3 or TRBV12-4 and TRBJ2-3, with D perhaps TRBD2 (5 bases). V was clipped by 5 bases and J by 2 bases, with 11 bases between them. The CDR3 extends over 14 amino acids. The CDR3, as DNA: TGTGCCAGCAGTCAAGACTATAACACAGATACGCAGTATTTT. This translates into CASSQDYNTDTQYF.

This clonotype came up a few times. This sequence joins TRBV6-1 and TRBJ1-1; 7 bases are shared with TRBD1. V dropped 2 bases and J dropped 8; count of bases not matched to a gene: 8. The length of the CDR3 is 14 residues. Germline V gives CDR1 MNHNS, CDR2 SASEGT. The CDR3 is CASSESWGTVEAFF. The CDR3 region has the DNA TGTGCCAGCAGTGAATCCTGGGGGACAGTCGAAGCTTTCTTT.

The sample holds one count of this clonotype. One end of the junction does not line up with germline, which may come from a read error. This rearrangement joins TRBV3-1 to TRBJ2-2; TRBD1 matches 8 bases. Per germline, CDR1 LGHDT and CDR2 YNNKEL (reference sequence). The length of the CDR3 is 16 residues. The CDR3 is CASSRDRGPFTEELFF. The CDR3 bases are TGTGCCAGCAGCCGTGACAGGGGCCCCTTCACCGAGGAGCTGTTTTTT.

The genes are TRBV5-1 and TRBJ2-7; TRBD2 aligns across 10 bases. Germline V gene sequence: CDR1 SGHRS, CDR2 YFSETQ. With V trimmed by 1 base and J by 4 bases, 11 bases remained unmatched. The CDR3 is made up of 17 amino acids. CDR3 DNA sequence: TGCGCCAGCAGCTTGAGAGCGGGGGGGACTCCATCGTACGAGCAGTACGTC. Translation: CASSLRAGGTPSYEQYV.

The rearrangement links TRBV20-1 to TRBJ2-5, with a possible D match to TRBD2 (6 bases). Germline-derived CDR1 and CDR2 are DFQATT and SNEGSKA (reference sequence). The CDR3 contains 14 residues. V was trimmed by 0 bases and J by 7 bases, leaving 15 bases between them. The CDR3 region is CSARDERQEGTQYF. CDR3 bases: TGCAGTGCTAGAGATGAGAGGCAGGAGGGGACCCAGTACTTC.

The chain combines TRBV18 with TRBJ1-1; 7 bases align to TRBD1. In germline, CDR1 is KGHSH, CDR2 LQKENI. V gave up 5 bases and J gave up 5 bases; unmatched junction bases: 11. The CDR3 covers 15 residues. CDR3 sequence (DNA): TGTGCCAGCTCATCTCAAACCGGGACAGAGACTGAAGCTTTCTTT. Protein sequence: CASSSQTGTETEAFF.

The sample holds a few counts of this clonotype. The chain recombines TRBV25-1 with TRBJ2-3, with D possibly matching TRBD2 (6 bases). V gave up 8 bases and J gave up 4 bases, with 13 bases separating them. CDR1 MGHDK and CDR2 SYGVNS come from the germline V gene. The CDR3 spans 13 residues. The CDR3 spells CASRGWGADTQYF. CDR3 DNA sequence: TGTGCCAGCCGAGGCTGGGGGGCAGATACGCAGTATTTT.

This clonotype has just a few counts. V usage is TRBV24-1 and J usage is TRBJ2-1; D is perhaps TRBD2 (5 bases). The CDR3 is made up of 12 amino acids. V was shortened by 3 bases and J by 12 bases, with 11 bases between the two germline ends. CDR1 and CDR2 (germline): KGHDR, SFDVKD. Here the CDR3 reads CATSDTRLRQFF. The CDR3 nucleotides are TGTGCCACCAGTGATACTAGGCTTCGGCAGTTCTTC.

The chain joins TRBV2 to TRBJ2-5; TRBD1 might be the D (6 bases). V was trimmed by 7 bases and J by 4 bases, leaving 10 bases between them. This CDR3 is built from 12 residues. Germline CDR1 is SNHLY and CDR2 is FYNNEI. The chain's CDR3 is CASTLQGETQYF. CDR3 DNA: TGTGCCAGCACTCTACAGGGAGAGACCCAGTACTTC.

This clonotype appeared many times. V gene TRBV6-6 combines with J gene TRBJ1-1; D is uncertain. This CDR3 is built from 12 residues. CDR1 and CDR2 from the germline V gene are MNHNY and SVGAGI (reference sequence). Trimming took off 5 bases at V and 2 bases at J, with 6 bases between the two ends. CDR3 region: CASSVDNTEAFF. CDR3 bases: TGTGCCAGCAGTGTCGATAACACTGAAGCTTTCTTT.